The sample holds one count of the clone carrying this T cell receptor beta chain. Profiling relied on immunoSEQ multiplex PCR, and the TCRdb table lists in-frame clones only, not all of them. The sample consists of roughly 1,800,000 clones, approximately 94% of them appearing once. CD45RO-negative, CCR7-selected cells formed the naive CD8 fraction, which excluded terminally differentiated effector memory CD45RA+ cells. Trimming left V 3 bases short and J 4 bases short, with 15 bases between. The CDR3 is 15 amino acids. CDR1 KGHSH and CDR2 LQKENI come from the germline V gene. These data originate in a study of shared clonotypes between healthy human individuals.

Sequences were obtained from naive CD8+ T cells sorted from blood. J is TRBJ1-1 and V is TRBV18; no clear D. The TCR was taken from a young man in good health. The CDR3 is CASSPYGEGFTEAFF. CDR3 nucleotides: TGTGCCAGCTCACCTTATGGGGAGGGCTTCACTGAAGCTTTCTTT. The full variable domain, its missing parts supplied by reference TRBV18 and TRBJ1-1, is NAGVMQNPRHLVRRRGQEARLRCSPMKGHSHVYWYRQLPEEGLKFMVYLQKENIIDESGMPKERFSAEFPKEGPSILRIQQVVRGDSAAYFCASSPYGEGFTEAFFGQGTRLTVV.